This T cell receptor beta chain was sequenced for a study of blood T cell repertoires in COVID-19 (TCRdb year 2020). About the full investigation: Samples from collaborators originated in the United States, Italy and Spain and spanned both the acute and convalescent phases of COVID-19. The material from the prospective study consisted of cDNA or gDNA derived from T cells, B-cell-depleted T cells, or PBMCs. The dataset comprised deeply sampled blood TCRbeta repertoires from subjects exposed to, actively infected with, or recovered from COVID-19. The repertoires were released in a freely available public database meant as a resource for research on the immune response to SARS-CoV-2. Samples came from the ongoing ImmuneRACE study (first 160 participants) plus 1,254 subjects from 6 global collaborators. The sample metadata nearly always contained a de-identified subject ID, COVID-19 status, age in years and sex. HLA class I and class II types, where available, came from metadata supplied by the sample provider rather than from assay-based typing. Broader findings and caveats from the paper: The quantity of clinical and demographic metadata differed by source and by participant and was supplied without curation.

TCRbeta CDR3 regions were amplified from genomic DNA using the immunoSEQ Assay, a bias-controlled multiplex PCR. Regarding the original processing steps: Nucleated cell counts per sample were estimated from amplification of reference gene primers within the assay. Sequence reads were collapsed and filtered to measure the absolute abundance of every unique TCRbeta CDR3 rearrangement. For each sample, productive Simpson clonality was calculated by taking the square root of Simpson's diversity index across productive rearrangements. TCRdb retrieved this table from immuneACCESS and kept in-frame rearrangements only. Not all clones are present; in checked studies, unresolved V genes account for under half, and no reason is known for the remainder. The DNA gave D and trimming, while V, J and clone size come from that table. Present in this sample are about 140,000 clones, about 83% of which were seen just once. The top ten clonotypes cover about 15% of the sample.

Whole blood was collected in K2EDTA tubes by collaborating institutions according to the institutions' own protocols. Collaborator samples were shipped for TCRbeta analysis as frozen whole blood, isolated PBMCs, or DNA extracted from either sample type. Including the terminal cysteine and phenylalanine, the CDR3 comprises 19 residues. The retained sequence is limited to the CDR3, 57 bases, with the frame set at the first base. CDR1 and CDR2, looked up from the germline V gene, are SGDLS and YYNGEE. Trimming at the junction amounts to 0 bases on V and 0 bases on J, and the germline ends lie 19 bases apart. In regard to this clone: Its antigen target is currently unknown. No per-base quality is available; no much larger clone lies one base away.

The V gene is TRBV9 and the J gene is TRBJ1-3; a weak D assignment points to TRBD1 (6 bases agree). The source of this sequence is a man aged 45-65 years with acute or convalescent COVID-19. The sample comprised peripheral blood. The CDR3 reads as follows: CASSVGAPGGASSGNTIYF. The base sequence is TGTGCCAGCAGCGTAGGGGCTCCGGGGGGCGCTAGCTCTGGAAACACCATATATTTT.